This TCR beta chain was sequenced during a study of regulatory T cells in long-lasting Graves disease (dated by TCRdb to 2020 to 2023). In terms of the full investigation: Persistent Graves' disease meant more than 5 years of antithyroid drug treatment with TSH receptor autoantibodies that stayed positive. Peripheral blood TCR sequencing and RNA sequencing compared persistent Graves' disease patients with newly diagnosed Graves' disease patients. The study was conducted in China and was registered as a clinical trial. A total of around 35 samples underwent TCR sequencing: about 13 from persistent and roughly 20 from newly diagnosed Graves' disease patients. On average, persistent Graves' disease patients in the clinical cohort had been on antithyroid drugs for approximately ten years.

The time point label for this specimen denotes: persistent/refractory GD, antithyroid drugs over 5 years with positive TRAb. For both TCR sequencing and RNA sequencing, RNA was extracted from PBMCs in TRIzol. The diagnosis of Graves' disease was made according to American Thyroid Association guidelines. Patients were recruited from an endocrinology department in Xi'an, China. From each patient, 8 to 10 milliliters of peripheral blood was collected into an EDTA anticoagulant tube. PBMCs were isolated by Ficoll Paque Plus density gradient separation without further T cell sorting. An Agilent 2100 Bioanalyzer and agarose gel were used to check RNA quality, and a NanoDrop 2000 was used to measure RNA concentration. Library preparation employed multiplex PCR. The sequencing machine was an Illumina HiSeq 4000. iRepertoire HTBI primers and Arm-PCR amplification of CDR3 regions were used to construct TCR beta libraries. Gel purification was performed on PCR products prior to sequencing. From the authors' description of their analysis: Gene usage analysis of CDR3 amino acid clonotypes used the 60 to 75 TRBV and around 13 TRBJ segments found across samples. Filtered high-quality paired reads were merged into contigs using COPE and FqMerger. BLAST was used to align contigs to the IMGT TRBV, TRBD and TRBJ reference genes, and CDR3 was defined following IMGT. Any clonotype with a frequency above 0.1% was counted as a highly expanded clone. Shannon entropy was used to measure repertoire diversity, and the Gini coefficient was used to measure V-J evenness. Clonotypes shared by more than one individual were considered public. TCRdb trimmed public reads at Q25 via fastp, called clones via MiXCR and kept in-frame beta chains. All rows with the same CDR3 protein become a single entry with the most common DNA and genes. TCRdb, not the authors, supplied the V and J calls. In this sample the table shows about 290,000 distinct CDR3 sequences, 22% of which occur a single time. The top ten clones comprise roughly three fifths of the sample.

Overall results and qualifications from the work: Persistent Graves' disease patients showed lower TCR Shannon entropy and fewer highly expanded clones than newly diagnosed patients, suggesting clonal expansion. Persistent patients shared more public clonotypes among themselves (around 2,800) than newly diagnosed patients did (over 950). Because the primary lesion, thyroid tissue, could not be accessed, the study looked at peripheral blood alone. Sequencing and analysis were restricted to the TCR beta chain. Persistent disease showed preferential use of TRBV28, TRBJ1-2 and TRBJ2-5, whereas newly diagnosed disease favored TRBV20-1 and TRBJ2-1. As a limitation, the authors acknowledged that the small sample size may reduce accuracy.

Its CDR3 holds 14 amino acids, cysteine through phenylalanine. Only the CDR3 DNA stays, 42 bases, in frame from base 1. From a lookup of the germline V gene (reference sequence), CDR1 and CDR2 are MNHEY and SMNVEV. The junction shows trimming of 5 bases on V and 5 bases on J, and the gene matches do not reach 4 bases of it. Worth noting for this clonotype: Its recognized antigen is unknown. Per-nucleotide qualities are absent, and no much larger clonotype sits a single base away.

The rearranged chain carries TRBV27 and TRBJ2-1; 9 of the junction bases match TRBD2. The sequence was collected from a female donor with Graves disease. Sample: peripheral blood mononuclear cells (PBMCs), taken when the disease was refractory, from a patient treated with antithyroid drugs. The base sequence is TGTGCCAGCAGTCGGGCTAGCGGGAACAATGAGCAGTTCTTC. This sequence encodes CASSRASGNNEQFF.